This record concerns one TCR beta chain sequence. The data derive from a study of blood T cells in healthy people across ages. Study context: Template switching captured about one barcoded beta molecule per two T cells.

A second PCR of 7 to 11 cycles used a sample-barcoded 5' primer and a J-beta primer mix. One entry per CDR3 protein, called by TCRdb with MiXCR from the 5' RACE reads. The sample shows about 1.5 million distinct CDR3 sequences, about 42% of them seen only once. V shed 4 bases and J shed 6 bases, with 12 bases lying between them. CDR1 is LNHNV and CDR2 is YYDKDF in the germline V gene (reference sequence). This CDR3 comprises 13 residues. The sample providers were healthy Caucasian people from Russia, aged about 6 to 95. Every sample had a minimum of 6.5 million PBMCs isolated. This chain uses TRBV15 with TRBJ1-2; D remains unclear. This TCR was sampled from a woman between 18 and 29 years old in good health. The material sequenced was blood. CDR3 amino acids: CATSKSGNDGYTF. The DNA for the CDR3 is TGTGCCACCAGCAAGTCCGGGAATGATGGCTACACCTTC.